This TCR beta chain was recorded in a study of T-cell reconstitution after alpha-beta-depleted transplantation in children. General observations from the study: Expanded clones from the graft, numbering several hundred, reportedly supplied alpha-beta T cells about two months after transplant. One year after transplant, T-cell counts and diversity came mostly from newly produced T cells.

This clonotype was counted at least ten times. Its target is unknown. Preparing the TCRbeta library involved the use of unique molecular identifiers. One entry per CDR3 protein results from TCRdb running MiXCR on the PCR reads. The sample holds roughly 790,000 distinct CDR3 sequences, 15% to 20% seen once. The sample in question was PBMCs, mostly from graft donor cells, obtained 360 days after TCRalphabeta/CD19-depleted stem cell transplant. This clonotype was obtained from a male patient under 18 who had a stem cell transplant for acute lymphoblastic leukemia, so the T cells may come from the graft donor.

CDR3 sequence (DNA): TGCGCCAGCAGCATCCCCCCCGGACTAAATACAGATACGCAGTATTTT. This codes for CASSIPPGLNTDTQYF. The genes are TRBV5-1 and TRBJ2-3; a possible D gene is TRBD2 (6 bases). The CDR3 contains 16 residues. Germline V lookup: CDR1 SGHRS, CDR2 YFSETQ. Between the trimmed V and J ends, which lost 4 bases and 3 bases, there was a span of 18 bases.